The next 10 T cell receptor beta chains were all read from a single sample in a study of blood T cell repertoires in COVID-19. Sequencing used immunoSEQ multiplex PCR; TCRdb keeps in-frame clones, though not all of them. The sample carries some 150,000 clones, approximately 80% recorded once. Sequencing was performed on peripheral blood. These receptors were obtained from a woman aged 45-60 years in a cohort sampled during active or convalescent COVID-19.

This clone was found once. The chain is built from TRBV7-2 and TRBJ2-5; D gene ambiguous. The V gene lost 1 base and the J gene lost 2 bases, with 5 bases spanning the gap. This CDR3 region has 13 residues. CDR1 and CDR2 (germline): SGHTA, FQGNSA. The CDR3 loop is CASSLGLQETQYF. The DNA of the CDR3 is TGTGCCAGCAGCTTAGGGCTTCAAGAGACCCAGTACTTC.

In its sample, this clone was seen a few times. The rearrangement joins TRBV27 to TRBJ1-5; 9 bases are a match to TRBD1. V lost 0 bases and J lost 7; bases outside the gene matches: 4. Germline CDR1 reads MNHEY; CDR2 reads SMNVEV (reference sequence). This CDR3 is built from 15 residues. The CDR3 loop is CASSLSGQGGQPQHF. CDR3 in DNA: TGTGCCAGCAGTTTATCGGGACAGGGAGGCCAGCCCCAGCATTTT.

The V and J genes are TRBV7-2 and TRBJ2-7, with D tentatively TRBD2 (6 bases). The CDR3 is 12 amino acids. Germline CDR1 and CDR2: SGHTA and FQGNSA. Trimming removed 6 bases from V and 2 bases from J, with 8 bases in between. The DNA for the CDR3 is TGTGCCAGCAGAACGGGGGCCTACGAGCAGTACTTC. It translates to CASRTGAYEQYF.

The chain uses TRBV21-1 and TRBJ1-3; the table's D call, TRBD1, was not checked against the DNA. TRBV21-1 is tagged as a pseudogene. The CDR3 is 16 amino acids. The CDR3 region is CASSNLQGASGNTIYF. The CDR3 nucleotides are TGTGCCAGCAGCAACCTACAGGGGGCATCTGGAAACACCATATATTTT.

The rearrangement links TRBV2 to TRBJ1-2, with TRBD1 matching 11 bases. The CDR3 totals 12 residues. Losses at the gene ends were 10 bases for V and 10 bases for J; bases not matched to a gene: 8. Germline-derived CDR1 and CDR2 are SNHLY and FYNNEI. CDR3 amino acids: CANQRDRGVYTF. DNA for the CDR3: TGTGCCAACCAACGGGACAGGGGGGTCTACACCTTC.

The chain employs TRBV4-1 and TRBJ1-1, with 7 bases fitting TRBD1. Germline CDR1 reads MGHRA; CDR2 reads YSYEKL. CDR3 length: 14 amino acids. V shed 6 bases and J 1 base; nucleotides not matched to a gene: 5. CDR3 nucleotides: TGCGCCAGCAGTCCGGGACAGCGGAACACTGAAGCTTTCTTT. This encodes CASSPGQRNTEAFF.

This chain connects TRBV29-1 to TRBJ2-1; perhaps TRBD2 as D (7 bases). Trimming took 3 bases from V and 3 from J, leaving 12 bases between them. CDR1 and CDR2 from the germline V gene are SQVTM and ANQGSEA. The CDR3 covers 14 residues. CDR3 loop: CSVDRGAYYNEQFF. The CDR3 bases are TGCAGCGTTGACCGGGGGGCTTACTACAATGAGCAGTTCTTC.

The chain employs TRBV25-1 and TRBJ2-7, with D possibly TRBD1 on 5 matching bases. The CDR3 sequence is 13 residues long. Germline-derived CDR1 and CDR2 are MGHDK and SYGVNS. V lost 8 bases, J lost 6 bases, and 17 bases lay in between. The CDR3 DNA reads TGTGCCAGCCCTGTTCCAGGGATCGGCGAGCAGTACTTC. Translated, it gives CASPVPGIGEQYF.

CDR3 region: CASSLANGAVEAFF. CDR3 sequence (DNA): TGTGCCAGCAGCTTGGCCAATGGGGCTGTGGAAGCTTTCTTT. V is TRBV5-5 and J is TRBJ1-1; tentative D call: TRBD1 (5 bases). The V end lost 0 bases, the J end lost 8 bases, and 14 bases lay between the germline ends. CDR3 length: 14 amino acids. Looked up from germline, CDR1 is SGHKS and CDR2 is YYEKEE (reference sequence).

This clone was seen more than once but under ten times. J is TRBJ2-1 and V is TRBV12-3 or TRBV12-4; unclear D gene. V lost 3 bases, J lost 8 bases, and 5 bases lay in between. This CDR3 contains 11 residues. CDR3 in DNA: TGTGCCAGCAGTTTGTATGATGAGCAGTTCTTC. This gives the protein CASSLYDEQFF.